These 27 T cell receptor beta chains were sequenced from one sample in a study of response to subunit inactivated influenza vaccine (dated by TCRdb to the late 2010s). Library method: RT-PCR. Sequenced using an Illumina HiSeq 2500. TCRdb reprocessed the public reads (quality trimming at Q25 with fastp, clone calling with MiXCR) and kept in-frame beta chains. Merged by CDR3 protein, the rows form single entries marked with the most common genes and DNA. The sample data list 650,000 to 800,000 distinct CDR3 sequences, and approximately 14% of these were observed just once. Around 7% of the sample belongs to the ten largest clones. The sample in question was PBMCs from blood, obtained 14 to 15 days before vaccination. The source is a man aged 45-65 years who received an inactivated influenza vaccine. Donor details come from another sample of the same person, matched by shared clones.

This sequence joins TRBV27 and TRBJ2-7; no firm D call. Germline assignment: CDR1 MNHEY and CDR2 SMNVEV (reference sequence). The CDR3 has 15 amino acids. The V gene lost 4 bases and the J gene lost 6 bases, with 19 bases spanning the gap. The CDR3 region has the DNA TGTGCCAGCAGTTACACCGTAGCAGGAATATTCGAGCAGTACTTC. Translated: CASSYTVAGIFEQYF.

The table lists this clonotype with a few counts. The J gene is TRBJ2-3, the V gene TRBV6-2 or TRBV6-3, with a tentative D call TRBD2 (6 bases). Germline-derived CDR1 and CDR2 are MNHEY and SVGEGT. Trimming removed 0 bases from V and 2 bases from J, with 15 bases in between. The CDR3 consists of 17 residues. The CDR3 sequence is CASSYSILADYTDTQYF. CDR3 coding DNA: TGTGCCAGCAGTTACTCAATCCTGGCGGACTACACAGATACGCAGTATTTT.

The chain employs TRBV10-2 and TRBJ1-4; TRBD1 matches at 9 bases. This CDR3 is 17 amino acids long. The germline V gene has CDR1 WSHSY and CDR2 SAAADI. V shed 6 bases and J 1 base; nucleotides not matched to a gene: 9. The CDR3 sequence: CASRPERTGVTNEKLFF. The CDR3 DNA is TGCGCCAGCAGACCTGAACGGACAGGGGTAACTAATGAAAAACTGTTTTTT.

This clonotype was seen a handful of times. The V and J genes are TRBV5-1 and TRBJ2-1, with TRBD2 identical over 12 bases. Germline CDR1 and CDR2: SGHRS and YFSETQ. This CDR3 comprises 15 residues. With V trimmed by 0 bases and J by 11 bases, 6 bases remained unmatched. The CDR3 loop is CASSLASSGRGKQFF. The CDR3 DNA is TGCGCCAGCAGCTTGGCTTCTAGCGGGAGGGGAAAGCAGTTCTTC.

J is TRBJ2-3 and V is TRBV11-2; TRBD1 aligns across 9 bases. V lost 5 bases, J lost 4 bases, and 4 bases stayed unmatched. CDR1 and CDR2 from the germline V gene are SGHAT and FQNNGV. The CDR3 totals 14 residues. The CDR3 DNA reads TGTGCCAGCAGCAACAGGGGGCCAGCAGATACGCAGTATTTT. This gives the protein CASSNRGPADTQYF.

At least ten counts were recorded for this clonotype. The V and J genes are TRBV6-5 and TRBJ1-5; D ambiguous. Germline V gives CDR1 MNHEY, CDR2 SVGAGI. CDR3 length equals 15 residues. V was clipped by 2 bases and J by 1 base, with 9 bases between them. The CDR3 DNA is TGTGCCAGCAGTTACGGTGTGGGGAGCAATCAGCCCCAGCATTTT. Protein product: CASSYGVGSNQPQHF.

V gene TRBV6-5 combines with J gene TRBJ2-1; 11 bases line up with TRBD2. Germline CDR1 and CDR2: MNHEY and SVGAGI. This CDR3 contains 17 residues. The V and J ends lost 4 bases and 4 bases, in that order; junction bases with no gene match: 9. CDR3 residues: CASSWSSLAGVYNEQFF. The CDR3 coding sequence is TGTGCCAGCAGTTGGTCTTCACTAGCGGGGGTTTACAATGAGCAGTTCTTC.

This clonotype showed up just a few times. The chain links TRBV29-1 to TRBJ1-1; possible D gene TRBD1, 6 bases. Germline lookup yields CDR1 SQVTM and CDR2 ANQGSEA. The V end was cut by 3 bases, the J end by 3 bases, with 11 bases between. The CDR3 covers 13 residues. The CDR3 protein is CSVEGAGDTEAFF. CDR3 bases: TGCAGCGTTGAGGGGGCTGGGGACACTGAAGCTTTCTTT.

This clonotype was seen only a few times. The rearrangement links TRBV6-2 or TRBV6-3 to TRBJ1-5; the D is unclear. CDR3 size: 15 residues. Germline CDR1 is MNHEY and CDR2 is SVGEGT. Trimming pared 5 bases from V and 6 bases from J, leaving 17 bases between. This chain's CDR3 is CASSRIGISTQPQHF. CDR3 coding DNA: TGTGCCAGCAGTCGAATAGGGATTTCGACTCAGCCCCAGCATTTT.

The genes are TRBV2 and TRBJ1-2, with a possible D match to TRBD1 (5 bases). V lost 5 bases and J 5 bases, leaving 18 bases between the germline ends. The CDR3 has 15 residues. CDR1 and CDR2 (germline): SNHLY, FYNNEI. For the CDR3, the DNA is TGTGCCAGCAGTTACGATCCGGGACGGAGATATGGCTACACCTTC. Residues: CASSYDPGRRYGYTF.

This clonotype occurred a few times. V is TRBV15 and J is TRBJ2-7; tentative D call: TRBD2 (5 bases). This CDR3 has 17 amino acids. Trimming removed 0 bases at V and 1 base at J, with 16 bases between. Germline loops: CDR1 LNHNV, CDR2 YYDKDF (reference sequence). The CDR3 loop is CATSRDLRGSGSYEQYF. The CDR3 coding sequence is TGTGCCACCAGCAGAGATCTCCGGGGATCGGGGTCCTACGAGCAGTACTTC.

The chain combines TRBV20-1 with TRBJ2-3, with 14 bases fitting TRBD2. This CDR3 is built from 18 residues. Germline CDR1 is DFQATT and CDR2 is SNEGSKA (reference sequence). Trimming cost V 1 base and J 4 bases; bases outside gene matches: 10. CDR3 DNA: TGCAGTGCTAGAGGATACGGGACTAGCGGGAGTAGGGCAGATACGCAGTATTTT. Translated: CSARGYGTSGSRADTQYF.

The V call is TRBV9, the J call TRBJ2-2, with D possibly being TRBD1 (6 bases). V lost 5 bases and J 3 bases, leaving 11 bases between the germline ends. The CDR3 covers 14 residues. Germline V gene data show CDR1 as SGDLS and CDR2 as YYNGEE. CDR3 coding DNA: TGTGCCAGCAGGGGGACACCCGACACCGGGGAGCTGTTTTTT. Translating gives CASRGTPDTGELFF.

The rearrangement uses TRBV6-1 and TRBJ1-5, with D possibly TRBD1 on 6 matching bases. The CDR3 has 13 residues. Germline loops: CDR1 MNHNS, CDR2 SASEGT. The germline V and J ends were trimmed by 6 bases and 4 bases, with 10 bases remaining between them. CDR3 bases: TGTGCCAGCAGGACAGGACGAAATCAGCCCCAGCATTTT. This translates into CASRTGRNQPQHF.

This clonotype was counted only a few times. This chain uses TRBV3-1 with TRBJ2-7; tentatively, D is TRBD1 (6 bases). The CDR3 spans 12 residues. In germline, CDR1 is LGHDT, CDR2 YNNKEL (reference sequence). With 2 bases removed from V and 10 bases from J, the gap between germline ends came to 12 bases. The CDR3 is CASSQLSGTQYF. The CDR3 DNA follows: TGTGCCAGCAGCCAACTTTCCGGGACACAGTACTTC.

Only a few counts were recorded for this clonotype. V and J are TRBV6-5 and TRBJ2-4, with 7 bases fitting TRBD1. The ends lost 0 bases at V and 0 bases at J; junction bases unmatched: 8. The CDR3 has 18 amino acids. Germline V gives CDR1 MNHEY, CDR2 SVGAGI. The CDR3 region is CASSYSLARGLAKNIQYF. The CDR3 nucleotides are TGTGCCAGCAGTTACTCTTTGGCCAGGGGGTTAGCCAAAAACATTCAGTACTTC.

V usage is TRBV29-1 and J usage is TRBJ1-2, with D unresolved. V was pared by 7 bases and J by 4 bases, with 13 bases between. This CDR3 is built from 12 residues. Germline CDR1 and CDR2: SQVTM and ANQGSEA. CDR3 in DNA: TGCAGCGCCGAGACAAGCAGCTATGGCTACACCTTC. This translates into CSAETSSYGYTF.

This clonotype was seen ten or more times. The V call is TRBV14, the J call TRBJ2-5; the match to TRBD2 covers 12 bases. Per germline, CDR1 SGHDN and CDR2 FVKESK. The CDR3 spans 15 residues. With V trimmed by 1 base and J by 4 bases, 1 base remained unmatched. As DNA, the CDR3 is TGTGCCAGCAGCCAAGGACTAGCGGGGGCAGAGACCCAGTACTTC. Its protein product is CASSQGLAGAETQYF.

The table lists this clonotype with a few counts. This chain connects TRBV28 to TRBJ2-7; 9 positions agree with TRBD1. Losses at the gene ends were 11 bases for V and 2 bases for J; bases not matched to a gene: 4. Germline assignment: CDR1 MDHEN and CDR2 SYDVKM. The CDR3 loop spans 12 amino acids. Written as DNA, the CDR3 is TGTGCCGCCGGACAGGGGCCCTACGAGCAGTACTTC. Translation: CAAGQGPYEQYF. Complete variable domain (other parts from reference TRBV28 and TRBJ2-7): DVKVTQSSRYLVKRTGEKVFLECVQDMDHENMFWYRQDPGLGLRLIYFSYDVKMKEKGDIPEGYSVSREKKERFSLILESASTNQTSMYLCAAGQGPYEQYFGPGTRLTVT.

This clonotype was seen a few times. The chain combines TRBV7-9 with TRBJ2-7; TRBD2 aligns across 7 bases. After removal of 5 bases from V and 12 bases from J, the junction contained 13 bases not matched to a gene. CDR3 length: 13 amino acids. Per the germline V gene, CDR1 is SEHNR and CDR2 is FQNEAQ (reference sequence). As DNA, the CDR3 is TGTGCCAGCAGCCCGACCGGGCTAGCGGAACGGTACTTC. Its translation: CASSPTGLAERYF. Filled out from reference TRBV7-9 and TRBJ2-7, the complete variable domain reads DTGVSQNPRHKITKRGQNVTFRCDPISEHNRLYWYRQTLGQGPEFLTYFQNEAQLEKSRLLSDRFSAERPKGSFSTLEIQRTEQGDSAMYLCASSPTGLAERYFGPGTRLTVT.

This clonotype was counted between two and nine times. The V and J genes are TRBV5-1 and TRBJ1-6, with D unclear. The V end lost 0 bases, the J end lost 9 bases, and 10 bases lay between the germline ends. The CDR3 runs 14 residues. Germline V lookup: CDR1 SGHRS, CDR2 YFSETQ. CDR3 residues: CASSLERSLSPLHF. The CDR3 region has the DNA TGCGCCAGCAGCTTGGAGAGGTCCCTTTCACCCCTCCACTTT.

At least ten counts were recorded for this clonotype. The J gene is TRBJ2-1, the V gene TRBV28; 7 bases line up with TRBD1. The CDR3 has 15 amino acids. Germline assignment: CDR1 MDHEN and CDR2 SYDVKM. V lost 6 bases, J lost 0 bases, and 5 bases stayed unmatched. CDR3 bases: TGTGCCAGCAGGCGAACAGGGGACTCCTACAATGAGCAGTTCTTC. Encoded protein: CASRRTGDSYNEQFF. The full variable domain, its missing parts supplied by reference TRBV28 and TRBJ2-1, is DVKVTQSSRYLVKRTGEKVFLECVQDMDHENMFWYRQDPGLGLRLIYFSYDVKMKEKGDIPEGYSVSREKKERFSLILESASTNQTSMYLCASRRTGDSYNEQFFGPGTRLTVL.

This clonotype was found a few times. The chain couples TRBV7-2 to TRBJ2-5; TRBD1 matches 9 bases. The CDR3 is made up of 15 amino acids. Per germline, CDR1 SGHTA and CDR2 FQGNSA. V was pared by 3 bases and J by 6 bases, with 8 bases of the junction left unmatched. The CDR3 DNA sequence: TGTGCCAGCAGCTTTTCAACAGGGGGCATGAAGACCCAGTACTTC. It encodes CASSFSTGGMKTQYF.

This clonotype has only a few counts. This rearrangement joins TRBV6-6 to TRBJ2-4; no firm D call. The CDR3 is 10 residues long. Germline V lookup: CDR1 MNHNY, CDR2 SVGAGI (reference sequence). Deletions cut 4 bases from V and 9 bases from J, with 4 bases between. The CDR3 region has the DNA TGTGCCAGCAGTTTTGGCATTCAGTACTTC. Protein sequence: CASSFGIQYF.

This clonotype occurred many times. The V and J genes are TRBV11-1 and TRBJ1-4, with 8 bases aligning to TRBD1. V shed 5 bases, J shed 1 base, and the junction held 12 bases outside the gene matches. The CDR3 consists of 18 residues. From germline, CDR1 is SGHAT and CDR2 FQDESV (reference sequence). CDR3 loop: CASSPTIAGGLTNEKLFF. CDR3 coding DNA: TGTGCCAGCAGCCCCACAATTGCAGGGGGCCTAACTAATGAAAAACTGTTTTTT.

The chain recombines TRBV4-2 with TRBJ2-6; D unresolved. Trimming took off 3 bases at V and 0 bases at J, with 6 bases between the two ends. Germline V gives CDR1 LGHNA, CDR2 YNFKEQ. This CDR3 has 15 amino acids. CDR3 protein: CASSQQYSGANVLTF. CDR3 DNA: TGTGCCAGCAGCCAGCAGTACTCTGGGGCCAACGTCCTGACTTTC.

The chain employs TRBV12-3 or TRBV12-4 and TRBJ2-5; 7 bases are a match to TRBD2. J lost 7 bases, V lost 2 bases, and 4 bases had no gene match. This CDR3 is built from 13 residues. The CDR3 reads CASSLRGEGTQYF. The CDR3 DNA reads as TGTGCCAGCAGTTTACGGGGGGAGGGGACCCAGTACTTC.